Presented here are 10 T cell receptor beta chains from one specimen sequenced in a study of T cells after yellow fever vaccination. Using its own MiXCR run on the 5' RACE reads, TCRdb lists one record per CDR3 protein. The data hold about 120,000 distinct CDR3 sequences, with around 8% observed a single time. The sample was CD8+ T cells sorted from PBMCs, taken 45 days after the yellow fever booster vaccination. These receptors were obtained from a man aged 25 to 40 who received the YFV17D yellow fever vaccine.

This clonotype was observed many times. This CDR3 reads CAWAGDSNQPQHF. CDR3 bases: TGTGCCTGGGCCGGGGACAGCAATCAGCCCCAGCATTTT. This chain connects TRBV30 to TRBJ1-5; tentatively, D is TRBD1 (5 bases). Trimming removed 5 bases from V and 1 base from J, with 9 bases in between. This CDR3 is 13 amino acids long. Per the germline V gene, CDR1 is GTSNPN and CDR2 is SVGIG (reference sequence).

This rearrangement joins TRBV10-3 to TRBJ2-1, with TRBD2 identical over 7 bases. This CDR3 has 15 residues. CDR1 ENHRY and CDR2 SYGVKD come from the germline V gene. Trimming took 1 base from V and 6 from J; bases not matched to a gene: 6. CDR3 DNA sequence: TGTGCCATCAGTGAGTTAGGGTGGGGGGGCAATGAGCAGTTCTTC. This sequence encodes CAISELGWGGNEQFF.

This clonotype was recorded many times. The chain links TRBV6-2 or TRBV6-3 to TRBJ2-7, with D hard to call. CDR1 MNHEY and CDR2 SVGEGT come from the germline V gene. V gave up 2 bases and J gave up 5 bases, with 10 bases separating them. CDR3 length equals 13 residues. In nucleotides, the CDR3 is TGTGCCAGCAGTTACGTTAGACCCAACGAGCAGTACTTC. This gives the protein CASSYVRPNEQYF.

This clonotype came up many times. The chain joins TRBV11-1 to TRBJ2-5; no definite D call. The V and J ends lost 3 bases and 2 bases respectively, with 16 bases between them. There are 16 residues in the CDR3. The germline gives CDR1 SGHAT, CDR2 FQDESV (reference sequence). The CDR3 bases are TGTGCCAGCAGCTTCGAAGTCCACGAACAACAAGAGACCCAGTACTTC. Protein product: CASSFEVHEQQETQYF.

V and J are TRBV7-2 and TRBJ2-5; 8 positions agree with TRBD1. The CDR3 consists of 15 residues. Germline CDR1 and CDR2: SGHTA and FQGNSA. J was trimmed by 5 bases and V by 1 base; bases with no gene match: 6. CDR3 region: CASSLDSGGVETQYF. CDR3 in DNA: TGTGCCAGCAGCTTAGATTCAGGGGGCGTGGAGACCCAGTACTTC.

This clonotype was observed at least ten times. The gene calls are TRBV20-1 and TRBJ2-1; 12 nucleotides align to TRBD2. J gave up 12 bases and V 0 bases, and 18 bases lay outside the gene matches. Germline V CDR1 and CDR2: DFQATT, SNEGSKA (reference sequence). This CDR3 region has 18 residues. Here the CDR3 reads CSARDGGPQRLAGERQFF. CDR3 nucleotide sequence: TGCAGTGCTAGAGATGGAGGGCCCCAGCGACTAGCGGGGGAGAGGCAGTTCTTC.

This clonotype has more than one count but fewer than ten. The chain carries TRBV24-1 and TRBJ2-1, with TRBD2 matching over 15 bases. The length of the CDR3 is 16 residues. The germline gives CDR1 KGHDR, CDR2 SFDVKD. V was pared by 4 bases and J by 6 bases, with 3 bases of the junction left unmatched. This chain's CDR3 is CATSESGLAGGNEQFF. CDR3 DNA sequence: TGTGCCACCAGTGAATCGGGACTAGCGGGAGGCAATGAGCAGTTCTTC.

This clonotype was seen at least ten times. In nucleotides, the CDR3 is TGTGCGAGCGGGATCTCCTACGAGCAGTACTTC. Protein product: CASGISYEQYF. The rearrangement joins TRBV12-3 or TRBV12-4 to TRBJ2-7; 7 positions match TRBD2. This CDR3 spans 11 amino acids.

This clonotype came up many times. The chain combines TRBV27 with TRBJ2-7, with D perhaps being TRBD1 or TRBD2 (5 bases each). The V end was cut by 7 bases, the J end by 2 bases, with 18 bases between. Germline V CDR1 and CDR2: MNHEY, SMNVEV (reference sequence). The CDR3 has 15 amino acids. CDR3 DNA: TGTGCCAGCAAACAGGCCAGCGGTTTTCCCTACGAGCAGTACTTC. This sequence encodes CASKQASGFPYEQYF.

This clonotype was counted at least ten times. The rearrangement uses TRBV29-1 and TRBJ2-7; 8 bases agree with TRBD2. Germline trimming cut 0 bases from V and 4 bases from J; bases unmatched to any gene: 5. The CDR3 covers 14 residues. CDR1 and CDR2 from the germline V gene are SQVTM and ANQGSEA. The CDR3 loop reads CSVEEGAGAYEQYF. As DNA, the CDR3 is TGCAGCGTTGAAGAAGGAGCGGGAGCATACGAGCAGTACTTC.